A selection of T cell receptor beta chains follows, all from one sample in a study of blood T cell repertoires in COVID-19. Assay: immunoSEQ multiplex PCR; the TCRdb copy retains only in-frame clones and omits some. The top ten clones hold approximately 2.6% of a sample with roughly 220,000 clones, about 85% of them seen once. Sequencing was done on a sample of peripheral blood. These receptors were collected from a man aged 50 to 59 who had recovered from COVID-19. CDR3s leave out the opening cysteine and the closing phenylalanine or tryptophan.

j_gene: TRBJ2-4
v_gene: TRBV4-1
CDR3aa: ASSFSAGGPVAKNIQY

j_gene: TRBJ1-2
v_gene: TRBV28
CDR3aa: GVASRGGYT

j_gene: TRBJ2-1
v_gene: TRBV29-1
CDR3aa: SVEDVQGLVDEQF

j_gene: TRBJ1-5
v_gene: TRBV19
CDR3aa: ASGDRGGQPQH

j_gene: TRBJ1-2
v_gene: TRBV6-5
CDR3aa: ASRPGGAVGYT

j_gene: TRBJ1-1
v_gene: TRBV27
CDR3aa: ASSLSPGGWTEAF

j_gene: TRBJ2-7
v_gene: TRBV2
CDR3aa: ASSDRDSMTYEQY

j_gene: TRBJ1-6
v_gene: TRBV5-1
CDR3aa: ASSLGPGQSNSPLH

j_gene: TRBJ1-4
v_gene: TRBV5-1
CDR3aa: ASSFQATTNEKLF

j_gene: TRBJ2-2
v_gene: TRBV5-5
CDR3aa: ASSFGQGVGELF

j_gene: TRBJ2-7
v_gene: TRBV7-2
CDR3aa: ASSAGLAGPYEQY

j_gene: TRBJ1-2
v_gene: TRBV27
CDR3aa: ASSPDRSGYGYT

j_gene: TRBJ2-7
v_gene: TRBV19
CDR3aa: ASSMGTSGYEQY

j_gene: TRBJ2-7
v_gene: TRBV28
CDR3aa: ASSPRGAGNYEQY

j_gene: TRBJ1-1
v_gene: TRBV7-2
CDR3aa: ASSLSGNTEAF

j_gene: TRBJ1-4
v_gene: TRBV11-2
CDR3aa: ASSLGQGNEKLF

j_gene: TRBJ2-7
v_gene: TRBV28
CDR3aa: ASSHGLAGPRGEQY

j_gene: TRBJ2-1
v_gene: TRBV5-1
CDR3aa: ASSLSWESVAGQF

j_gene: TRBJ1-4
v_gene: TRBV27
CDR3aa: ASSTRLINRVKDEKLF

j_gene: TRBJ2-2
v_gene: TRBV2
CDR3aa: ASQDILNTGELF

j_gene: TRBJ1-2
v_gene: TRBV5-1
CDR3aa: ASSLGGAEGYGYT

j_gene: TRBJ2-7
v_gene: TRBV20-1
CDR3aa: SASDPSGSNEQY

j_gene: TRBJ2-2
v_gene: TRBV10-3
CDR3aa: ASRTDNTGELF

j_gene: TRBJ1-2
v_gene: TRBV9
CDR3aa: ASSPQDIPNYGYT

j_gene: TRBJ2-1
v_gene: TRBV7-9
CDR3aa: ASSLRQRRDNEQF

j_gene: TRBJ1-2
v_gene: TRBV5-6
CDR3aa: ASSLLGTAYGYT

j_gene: TRBJ2-2
v_gene: TRBV19
CDR3aa: ASSPLDRDTGELF

j_gene: TRBJ2-1
v_gene: TRBV7-6
CDR3aa: ASSLSGGGNYNEQF

j_gene: TRBJ1-4
v_gene: TRBV28
CDR3aa: ASSLPGSNEKLF